Listed below are T cell receptor beta chains from one sample, sequenced in a study of CD8 T cells in ankylosing spondylitis. MiXCR was run by TCRdb on the 5' RACE reads, yielding one entry per CDR3 protein. This table has about 180,000 distinct CDR3 sequences, around a tenth appearing once. Sequences were obtained from blood, either unsorted or a sorted T cell fraction (not recorded which). Receptors originate from a female donor with ankylosing spondylitis or in good health (not recorded which). Both conserved end residues are part of each CDR3. The D gene is left open where the match is weak. The size field is filled for only some rows; it gives once, few, many or a size class.

D gene | clone size | J gene | V gene | CDR3 protein | CDR3 DNA
TRBD2 | many | TRBJ2-1 | TRBV7-9 | CASSVSGNNEQFF | TGTGCCAGCAGCGTTAGCGGGAACAATGAGCAGTTCTTC
TRBD2 | many | TRBJ2-1 | TRBV12-3/TRBV12-4 | CASSPLPIAGLNYNEQFF | TGTGCCAGCAGCCCTCTACCCATAGCGGGGCTGAACTACAATGAGCAGTTCTTC
TRBD1 | few | TRBJ1-6 | TRBV20-1 | CSAYDRDWKGNSPLHF | TGCAGTGCTTACGACAGGGATTGGAAGGGAAATTCACCCCTCCACTTT
. | . | TRBJ1-1 | TRBV6-1 | CASKPEGARPTMTEAFF | TGTGCCAGCAAACCAGAAGGGGCCAGACCGACAATGACTGAAGCTTTCTTT
. | many | TRBJ2-7 | TRBV16 | CASSPRAKAFYEQYF | TGTGCCAGCAGCCCCCGGGCCAAGGCCTTCTACGAGCAGTACTTC
. | many | TRBJ2-7 | TRBV4-3 | CASSYQARKSSYEQYF | TGCGCCAGTTCCTACCAAGCGCGGAAAAGCTCCTACGAGCAGTACTTC
TRBD2 | few | TRBJ2-2 | TRBV19 | CASRISGRDTGELFF | TGTGCCAGTAGGATTAGCGGGAGGGATACCGGGGAGCTGTTTTTT
. | few | TRBJ1-1 | TRBV7-9 | CASSLGPRVGGDTEAFF | TGTGCCAGCAGCTTAGGGCCGAGGGTGGGAGGTGACACTGAAGCTTTCTTT
. | many | TRBJ1-5 | TRBV27 | CASSFLGLDQPQHF | TGTGCCAGCAGTTTCTTGGGGCTGGATCAGCCCCAGCATTTT
TRBD2 | many | TRBJ2-7 | TRBV29-1 | CSVEDPGTSGSYEQYF | TGCAGCGTTGAAGATCCTGGGACTAGCGGATCCTACGAGCAGTACTTC
. | . | TRBJ2-1 | TRBV6-1 | CASSEAQGLIRTEQFF | TGTGCCAGCAGTGAAGCCCAGGGACTTATAAGGACGGAGCAGTTCTTC
TRBD2 | few | TRBJ2-7 | TRBV9 | CASSVGTSGRDEQYF | TGTGCCAGCAGCGTCGGGACTAGCGGGAGGGACGAGCAGTACTTC
. | few | TRBJ2-1 | TRBV5-6 | CVSSLLFYEQFF | TGTGTCAGCAGCTTGCTCTTCTATGAGCAGTTCTTC